The 14 T cell receptor beta chains below were found in one sample sequenced in a study of cytomegalovirus exposure and HLA in healthy donors. Primers included in the PCR were 60 Vbeta and 13 Jbeta primers. Some clones are missing from TCRdb's copy, which holds only in-frame ones; the method was immunoSEQ multiplex PCR. The sample contains roughly 200,000 clones, 65% to 85% of which appear only once. Specimen: PBMCs. Receptor source: a middle-aged man in good health and CMV-seropositive.

This chain joins TRBV27 and TRBJ2-5; 8 bases align to TRBD2. Losses at the gene ends were 1 base for V and 1 base for J; bases not matched to a gene: 8. Germline values: CDR1 MNHEY, CDR2 SMNVEV (reference sequence). This CDR3 region has 17 residues. For the CDR3, the DNA is TGTGCCAGCAGTTTATTAGTCCCGGGAGGGATCCAAGAGACCCAGTACTTC. Translated: CASSLLVPGGIQETQYF.

The CDR3, as DNA: TGCGCCAGCAGCCCAGGGCTAAGGCGGGGGACTAGCACAGATACGCAGTATTTT. Its protein is CASSPGLRRGTSTDTQYF. The genes are TRBV5-1 and TRBJ2-3; 7 bases are a match to TRBD2. V lost 4 bases and J lost 0; bases outside the gene matches: 14. The CDR3 is 18 amino acids. The germline V gene encodes CDR1 SGHRS and CDR2 YFSETQ.

V usage is TRBV19 and J usage is TRBJ2-2; weak D call: TRBD2 (5 bases). Germline CDR1 is LNHDA and CDR2 is SQIVND (reference sequence). V lost 7 bases and J lost 5, with 20 bases in between. The CDR3 is 16 residues long. Here the CDR3 DNA reads TGTGCCAGTAAGTCAGCGGCTAGTACTACTACCGGGGAGCTGTTTTTT. It translates to CASKSAASTTTGELFF.

The chain links TRBV11-3 to TRBJ2-1, with a weak D call TRBD1 (5 bases). Trimming removed 1 base from V and 0 bases from J, with 19 bases in between. This CDR3 has 19 residues. The V gene's germline CDR1 is SGHNT and CDR2 YENEEA. The CDR3: CASSLAQPNTGSSYNEQFF. In DNA form, the CDR3 reads TGTGCCAGCAGCTTAGCCCAGCCTAATACAGGAAGCTCCTACAATGAGCAGTTCTTC.

This clone showed up just once. The chain is built from TRBV9 and TRBJ2-7; 9 bases fit TRBD1. J gave up 3 bases and V 0 bases, and 1 base lay outside the gene matches. CDR3 size: 14 residues. CDR1 and CDR2 from the germline V gene are SGDLS and YYNGEE. The CDR3 spells CASSVAGQGYEQYF. The CDR3 bases are TGTGCCAGCAGCGTAGCGGGACAGGGCTACGAGCAGTACTTC. The whole variable domain, remainder taken from reference TRBV9 and TRBJ2-7, is DSGVTQTPKHLITATGQRVTLRCSPRSGDLSVYWYQQSLDQGLQFLIQYYNGEERAKGNILERFSAQQFPDLHSELNLSSLELGDSALYFCASSVAGQGYEQYFGPGTRLTVT.

The chain recombines TRBV6-8 with TRBJ1-5; D is perhaps TRBD1 (5 bases). Germline CDR1 is MNHGY and CDR2 is SAAAGT. The CDR3 is made up of 16 amino acids. Trimming took off 4 bases at V and 3 bases at J, with 16 bases between the two ends. CDR3 amino acids: CASSFAPHRNNQPQHF. The CDR3 DNA is TGTGCCAGCAGTTTCGCCCCCCACAGGAACAATCAGCCCCAGCATTTT.

The V call is TRBV18, the J call TRBJ1-1; tentative D call: TRBD1 (5 bases). V was trimmed by 3 bases and J by 3 bases, leaving 11 bases between them. The CDR3 extends over 14 amino acids. CDR1 is KGHSH, CDR2 LQKENI, per germline. The CDR3: CASSPQGGDTEAFF. CDR3 sequence (DNA): TGTGCCAGCTCACCCCAGGGAGGCGACACTGAAGCTTTCTTT. Variable domain in full (rest from reference TRBV18 and TRBJ1-1): NAGVMQNPRHLVRRRGQEARLRCSPMKGHSHVYWYRQLPEEGLKFMVYLQKENIIDESGMPKERFSAEFPKEGPSILRIQQVVRGDSAAYFCASSPQGGDTEAFFGQGTRLTVV.

The V call is TRBV6-6, the J call TRBJ1-2; D possibly corresponds to TRBD1 (6 bases). Germline lookup yields CDR1 MNHNY and CDR2 SVGAGI (reference sequence). There are 14 residues in the CDR3. V was pared by 6 bases and J by 3 bases, with 14 bases between. CDR3: CASSPGGAHYGYTF. The CDR3 DNA is TGTGCCAGCAGCCCCGGGGGGGCCCACTATGGCTACACCTTC.

The V gene is TRBV6-5, the J gene TRBJ2-1, with TRBD2 identical over 9 bases. The trim removed 6 bases at V and 6 bases at J, leaving 9 bases unmatched. The CDR3 contains 15 residues. Germline lookup yields CDR1 MNHEY and CDR2 SVGAGI. In nucleotides, the CDR3 is TGTGCCAGCAGCCCACCGGCGGGAGGGCGCAATGAGCAGTTCTTC. It specifies CASSPPAGGRNEQFF.

V gene TRBV21-1 combines with J gene TRBJ2-7; TRBD2 reflects the table's D call only, with no check against the DNA. TRBV21-1 is recorded as a pseudogene. The CDR3 contains 13 residues. CDR3 amino acids: CASEREVSYEQYF. The CDR3 DNA reads as TGTGCCAGCGAGCGGGAGGTCTCCTACGAGCAGTACTTC.

This clone appeared a single time. The V and J genes are TRBV6-5 and TRBJ1-2; D may be TRBD1 (6 bases). The V and J ends lost 0 bases and 7 bases respectively, with 15 bases between them. This CDR3 comprises 15 residues. From germline, CDR1 is MNHEY and CDR2 SVGAGI. The CDR3 nucleotides read TGTGCCAGCAGTTACTCGCGGGGGGCAGCTAGTGGCTACACCTTC. This translates into CASSYSRGAASGYTF.

The chain has TRBV19 and TRBJ1-1; a weak D match, TRBD1 (5 bases). The germline V gene encodes CDR1 LNHDA and CDR2 SQIVND (reference sequence). The CDR3 spans 12 residues. Trimming cost V 4 bases and J 8 bases, with 11 bases left between them. The CDR3 nucleotides are TGTGCCAGTAGTAGACCGACAGTCGAAGCTTTCTTT. It yields the protein CASSRPTVEAFF. The entire variable domain, with the rest obtained from reference TRBV19 and TRBJ1-1, is as follows: DGGITQSPKYLFRKEGQNVTLSCEQNLNHDAMYWYRQDPGQGLRLIYYSQIVNDFQKGDIAEGYSVSREKKESFPLTVTSAQKNPTAFYLCASSRPTVEAFFGQGTRLTVV.

The rearrangement links TRBV10-3 to TRBJ1-1; D remains unclear. Looked up from germline, CDR1 is ENHRY and CDR2 is SYGVKD. The CDR3 is made up of 15 amino acids. V lost 0 bases, J lost 0 bases, and 8 bases lay in between. Here the CDR3 reads CAISESGSLNTEAFF. DNA for the CDR3: TGTGCCATCAGTGAGTCGGGCAGCTTGAACACTGAAGCTTTCTTT.

J is TRBJ2-3 and V is TRBV9, with 10 bases matching TRBD2. The V gene's germline CDR1 is SGDLS and CDR2 YYNGEE. This CDR3 contains 15 residues. Trimming at V came to 1 base and at J to 6 bases, leaving 5 bases not matched to a gene. CDR3 coding DNA: TGTGCCAGCAGCGTATTTGGGACTAGCGTCGATACGCAGTATTTT. Translating it yields CASSVFGTSVDTQYF.